This passage covers 12 T cell receptor beta chains from one sample sequenced in a study of blood T cell repertoires in COVID-19. The assay was immunoSEQ multiplex PCR, and TCRdb's table has in-frame clones only and misses some. Of 100,000 to 150,000 clones listed, nearly 70% are singletons. Sequenced material: peripheral blood. The source is a woman aged 70-85 years with acute or convalescent COVID-19.

V usage is TRBV6-6 and J usage is TRBJ1-5, with D uncertain. V lost 2 bases to trimming and J lost 9 bases, with 8 bases between them. This CDR3 contains 12 residues. Germline values: CDR1 MNHNY, CDR2 SVGAGI (reference sequence). This CDR3 reads CASSYVEGPQHF. CDR3 coding DNA: TGTGCCAGCAGTTACGTGGAGGGGCCCCAGCATTTT.

The V call is TRBV4-2, the J call TRBJ2-3; possibly TRBD2 for D (6 bases). CDR1 and CDR2 from the germline V gene are LGHNA and YNFKEQ. The CDR3 is 16 amino acids. V lost 0 bases and J 5 bases, leaving 15 bases between the germline ends. The DNA of the CDR3 is TGTGCCAGCAGCCAAGATTGGACGGGAGCCGTAGATACGCAGTATTTT. Translated, it gives CASSQDWTGAVDTQYF.

J is TRBJ1-2 and V is TRBV5-5; D gene ambiguous. V gave up 0 bases and J gave up 4 bases, with 13 bases separating them. There are 15 residues in the CDR3. The V gene's germline CDR1 is SGHKS and CDR2 YYEKEE (reference sequence). The chain's CDR3 is CASSLAGGPIYGYTF. The CDR3 bases are TGTGCCAGCAGCTTGGCAGGTGGCCCAATCTATGGCTACACCTTC.

The chain recombines TRBV10-2 with TRBJ1-5; D possibly corresponds to TRBD1 (6 bases). Germline-derived CDR1 and CDR2 are WSHSY and SAAADI. Trimming took 7 bases from V and 2 from J, leaving 12 bases between them. The CDR3 has 14 residues. In DNA, the CDR3 is TGCGCCAGCAAAAGCAACAGGGGCAATCAGCCCCAGCATTTT. Its protein is CASKSNRGNQPQHF.

V usage is TRBV19 and J usage is TRBJ1-1; possible D gene TRBD1, 6 bases. Trimming left V 10 bases short and J 1 base short, with 10 bases between. The CDR3 is 12 amino acids. In germline, CDR1 is LNHDA, CDR2 SQIVND (reference sequence). CDR3 in amino acids: CATGRGNTEAFF. The CDR3 DNA follows: TGTGCCACGGGCAGGGGGAACACTGAAGCTTTCTTT.

The table lists this clone with a few counts. The CDR3 sequence is CASGGTSGVGEQFF. Here the CDR3 DNA reads TGCGCCTCCGGGGGGACTAGCGGGGTTGGTGAGCAGTTCTTC. The V gene is TRBV10-2, the J gene TRBJ2-1; 13 nucleotides agree with TRBD2. The V and J ends lost 11 bases and 9 bases, in that order; junction bases with no gene match: 10. The CDR3 totals 14 residues. Germline V gives CDR1 WSHSY, CDR2 SAAADI.

The genes are TRBV7-2 and TRBJ1-1; possible D gene TRBD1, 6 bases. The V gene's germline CDR1 is SGHTA and CDR2 FQGNSA. This CDR3 contains 16 residues. The V end lost 1 base, the J end lost 0 bases, and 12 bases lay between the germline ends. The CDR3 here is CASSLGWGGMNTEAFF. The CDR3 DNA sequence: TGTGCCAGCAGCTTAGGCTGGGGGGGCATGAACACTGAAGCTTTCTTT.

As to this clone: An end of the junction does not agree with germline; a read error may underlie this. The chain has TRBV7-7 and TRBJ2-3; D possibly corresponds to TRBD1 (6 bases). Germline V CDR1 and CDR2: SSHAT, FNYEAQ (reference sequence). The CDR3 is made up of 13 amino acids. The CDR3 nucleotides read TGTGCTAGCAGCCCCTTTGCAGGGGACACGCAGTATTTT. The encoded protein is CASSPFAGDTQYF.

V and J are TRBV19 and TRBJ2-1; 8 nucleotides align to TRBD1. Germline assignment: CDR1 LNHDA and CDR2 SQIVND (reference sequence). The CDR3 is 16 amino acids. The J segment lost 4 bases and the V segment lost 10 bases, leaving 15 bases of the junction unmatched. Written as DNA, the CDR3 is TGTGCCACCACAGGGACCGGGACAGGAGTTTACAATGAGCAGTTCTTC. Translated, it gives CATTGTGTGVYNEQFF.

The V call is TRBV7-8, the J call TRBJ2-5, with 12 bases identical to TRBD2. Per the germline V gene, CDR1 is SGHVS and CDR2 is FQNEAQ. CDR3 length: 14 amino acids. The J segment lost 5 bases and the V segment lost 3 bases, leaving 1 base of the junction unmatched. CDR3 in amino acids: CASSFGTSGETQYF. CDR3 nucleotide sequence: TGTGCCAGCAGCTTTGGGACTAGCGGGGAGACCCAGTACTTC.

This clone has only a few counts. This chain uses TRBV5-5 with TRBJ2-6; TRBD1 aligns across 8 bases. Germline loops: CDR1 SGHKS, CDR2 YYEKEE (reference sequence). Trimming removed 4 bases from V and 3 bases from J; junction bases left unmatched: 12. There are 18 residues in the CDR3. This chain's CDR3 is CASSGLWQGAGGANVLTF. The DNA for the CDR3 is TGTGCCAGCAGCGGTCTATGGCAGGGGGCAGGTGGGGCCAACGTCCTGACTTTC.

This clone was observed a handful of times. The chain employs TRBV4-1 and TRBJ1-1, with TRBD1 identical over 8 bases. The V gene's germline CDR1 is MGHRA and CDR2 YSYEKL. The CDR3 is 16 amino acids. The junction had 9 bases not matched to a gene; V was cut back by 4 bases and J by 2 bases. CDR3 loop: CASSRTGTGVNTEAFF. The CDR3 DNA sequence: TGCGCCAGCAGCCGCACCGGGACAGGCGTCAACACTGAAGCTTTCTTT.